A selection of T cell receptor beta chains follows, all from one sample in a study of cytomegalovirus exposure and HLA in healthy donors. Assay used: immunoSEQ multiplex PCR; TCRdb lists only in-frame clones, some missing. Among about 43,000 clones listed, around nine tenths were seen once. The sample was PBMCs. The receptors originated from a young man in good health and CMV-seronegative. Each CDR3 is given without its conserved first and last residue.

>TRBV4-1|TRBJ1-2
ASSQPAGPHYT
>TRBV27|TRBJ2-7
ASSFLAGRSYEQY
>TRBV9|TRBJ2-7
ASSVGTGPSYEQY
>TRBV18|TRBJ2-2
ASSPRTSGDTGELF
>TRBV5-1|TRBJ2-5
ASRFRSDRGQETQY
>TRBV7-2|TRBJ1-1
ASNPDRENTEAF
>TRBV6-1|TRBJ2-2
ASSRLADTGELF
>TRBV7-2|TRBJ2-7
ASSSRRDEQY
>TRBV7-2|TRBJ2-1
ASSFVDEQF
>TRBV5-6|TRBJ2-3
ASSLRGTDTQY
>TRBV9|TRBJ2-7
ASSVGSTSGYEQY
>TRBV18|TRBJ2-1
ASSPGLAPVGNEQF